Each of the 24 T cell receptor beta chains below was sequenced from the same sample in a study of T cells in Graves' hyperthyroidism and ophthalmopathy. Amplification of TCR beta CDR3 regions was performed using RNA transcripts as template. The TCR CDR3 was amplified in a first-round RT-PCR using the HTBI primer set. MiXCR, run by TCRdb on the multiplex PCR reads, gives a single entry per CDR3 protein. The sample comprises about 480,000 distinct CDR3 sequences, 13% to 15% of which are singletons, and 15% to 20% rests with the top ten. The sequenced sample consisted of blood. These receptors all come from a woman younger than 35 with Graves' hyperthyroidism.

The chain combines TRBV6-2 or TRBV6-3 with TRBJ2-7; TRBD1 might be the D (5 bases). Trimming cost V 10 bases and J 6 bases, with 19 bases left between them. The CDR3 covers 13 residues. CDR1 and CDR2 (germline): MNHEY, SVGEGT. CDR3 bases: TGTGCCACCCAATTAGATCCAGGGCGCGAGCAGTACGTC. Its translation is CATQLDPGREQYV.

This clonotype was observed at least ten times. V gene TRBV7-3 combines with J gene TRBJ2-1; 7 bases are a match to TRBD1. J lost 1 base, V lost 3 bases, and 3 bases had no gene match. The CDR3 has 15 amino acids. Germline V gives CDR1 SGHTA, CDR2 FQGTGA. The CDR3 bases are TGTGCCAGCAGCTTTGGGGGACAGTCCTACAATGAGCAGTTCTTC. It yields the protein CASSFGGQSYNEQFF.

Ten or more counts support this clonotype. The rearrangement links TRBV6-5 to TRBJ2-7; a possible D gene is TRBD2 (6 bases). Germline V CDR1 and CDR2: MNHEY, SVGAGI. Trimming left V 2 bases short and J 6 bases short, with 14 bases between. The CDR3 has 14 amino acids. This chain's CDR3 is CASSYGAGTGEQYF. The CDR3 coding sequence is TGTGCCAGCAGTTACGGGGCGGGAACGGGCGAGCAGTACTTC.

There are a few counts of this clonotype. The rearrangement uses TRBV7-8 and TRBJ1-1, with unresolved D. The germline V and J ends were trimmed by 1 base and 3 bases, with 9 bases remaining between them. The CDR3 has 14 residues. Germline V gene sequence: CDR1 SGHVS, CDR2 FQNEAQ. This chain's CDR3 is CASSLVGLYTEAFF. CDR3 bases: TGTGCCAGCAGCTTAGTGGGGTTATACACTGAAGCTTTCTTT.

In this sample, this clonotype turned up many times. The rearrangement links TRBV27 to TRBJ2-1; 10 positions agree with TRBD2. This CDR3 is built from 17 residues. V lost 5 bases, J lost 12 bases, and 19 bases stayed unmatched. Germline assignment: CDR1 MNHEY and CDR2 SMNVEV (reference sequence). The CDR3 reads CASSPNPLAGKARGQFF. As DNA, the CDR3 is TGTGCCAGCAGTCCGAATCCACTAGCGGGAAAAGCCCGTGGGCAGTTCTTC.

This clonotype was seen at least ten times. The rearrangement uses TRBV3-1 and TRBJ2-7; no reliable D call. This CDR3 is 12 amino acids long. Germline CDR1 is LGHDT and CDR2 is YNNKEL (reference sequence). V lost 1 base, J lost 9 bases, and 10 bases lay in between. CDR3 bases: TGTGCCAGCAGCCAAGTTGATGGTGCGCAGTACTTC. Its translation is CASSQVDGAQYF.

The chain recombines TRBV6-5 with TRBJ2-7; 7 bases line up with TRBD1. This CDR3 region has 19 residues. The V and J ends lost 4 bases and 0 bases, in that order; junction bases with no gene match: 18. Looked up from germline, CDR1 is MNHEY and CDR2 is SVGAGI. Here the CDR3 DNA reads TGTGCCAGCAGTTCACCAACAGGGGTCAACCCTACAAACTCCTACGAGCAGTACTTC. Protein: CASSSPTGVNPTNSYEQYF.

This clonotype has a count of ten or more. CDR3 nucleotides: TGTGCCAGCCAAGAAGCTTTCTTT. Its translation: CASQEAFF. The gene calls are TRBV2 and TRBJ1-1, with D hard to call. The CDR3 totals 8 residues. Trimming took off 8 bases at V and 8 bases at J, with 3 bases between the two ends. Germline V gene data show CDR1 as SNHLY and CDR2 as FYNNEI.

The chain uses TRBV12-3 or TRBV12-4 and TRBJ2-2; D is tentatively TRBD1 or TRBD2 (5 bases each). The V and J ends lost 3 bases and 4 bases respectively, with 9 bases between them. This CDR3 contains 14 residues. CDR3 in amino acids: CASSFKGSTGELFF. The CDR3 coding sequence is TGTGCCAGCAGTTTTAAGGGGAGCACCGGGGAGCTGTTTTTT.

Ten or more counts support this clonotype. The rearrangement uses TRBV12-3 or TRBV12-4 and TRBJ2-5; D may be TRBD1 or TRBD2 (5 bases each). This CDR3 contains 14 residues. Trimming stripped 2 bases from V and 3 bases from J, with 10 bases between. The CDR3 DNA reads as TGTGCCAGCAGTTTAAGGGACCCGAAAGAGACCCAGTACTTC. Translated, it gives CASSLRDPKETQYF.

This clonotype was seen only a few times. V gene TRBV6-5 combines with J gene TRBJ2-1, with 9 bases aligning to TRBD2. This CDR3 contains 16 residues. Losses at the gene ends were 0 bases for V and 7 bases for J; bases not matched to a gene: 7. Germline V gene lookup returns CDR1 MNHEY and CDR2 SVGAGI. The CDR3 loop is CASSYSSSGSKNEQFF. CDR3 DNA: TGTGCCAGCAGTTACTCGAGTAGCGGGAGTAAGAATGAGCAGTTCTTC.

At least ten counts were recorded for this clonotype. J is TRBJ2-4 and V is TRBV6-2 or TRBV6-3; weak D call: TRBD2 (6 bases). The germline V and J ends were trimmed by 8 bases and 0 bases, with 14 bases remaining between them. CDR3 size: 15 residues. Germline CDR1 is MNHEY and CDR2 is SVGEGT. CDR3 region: CASLGTPVAKNIQYF. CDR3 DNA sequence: TGTGCCAGCCTCGGGACTCCCGTAGCCAAAAACATTCAGTACTTC.

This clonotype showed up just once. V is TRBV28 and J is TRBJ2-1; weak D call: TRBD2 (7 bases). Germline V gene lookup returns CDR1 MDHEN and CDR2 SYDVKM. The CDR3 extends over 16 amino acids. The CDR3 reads CSSRWDTGTNYNEQFF. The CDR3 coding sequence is TGTAGCAGCAGATGGGACACCGGGACTAACTACAATGAGCAGTTCTTC.

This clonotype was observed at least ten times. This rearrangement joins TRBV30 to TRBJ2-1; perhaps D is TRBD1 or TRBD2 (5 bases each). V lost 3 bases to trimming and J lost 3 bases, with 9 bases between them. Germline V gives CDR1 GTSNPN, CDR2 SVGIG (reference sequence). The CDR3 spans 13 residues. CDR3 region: CAWSLGVYNEQFF. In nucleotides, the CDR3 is TGTGCCTGGAGCCTGGGGGTCTACAATGAGCAGTTCTTC.

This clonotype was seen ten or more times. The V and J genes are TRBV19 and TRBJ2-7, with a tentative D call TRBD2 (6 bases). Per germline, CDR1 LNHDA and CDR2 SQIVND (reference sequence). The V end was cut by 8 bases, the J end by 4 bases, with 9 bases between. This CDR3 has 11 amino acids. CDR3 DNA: TGTGCCAGTGAGGGAGGATACGAGCAGTACGTC. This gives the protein CASEGGYEQYV.

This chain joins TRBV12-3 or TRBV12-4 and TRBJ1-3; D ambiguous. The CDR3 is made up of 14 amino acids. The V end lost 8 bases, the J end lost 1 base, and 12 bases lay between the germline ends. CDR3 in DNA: TGTGCCAGCCTTGGGGAGCAGTCTGGAAACACCATATATTTT. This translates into CASLGEQSGNTIYF.

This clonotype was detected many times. CDR3 residues: CSARAVLQREDINTGELFF. The DNA for the CDR3 is TGCAGTGCTAGAGCAGTTTTGCAGCGGGAGGACATAAACACCGGGGAGCTGTTTTTT. The chain uses TRBV20-1 and TRBJ2-2; TRBD2 matches at 9 bases. Trimming cost V 1 base and J 2 bases; bases outside gene matches: 14. CDR1 is DFQATT and CDR2 is SNEGSKA in the germline V gene (reference sequence). This CDR3 contains 19 residues.

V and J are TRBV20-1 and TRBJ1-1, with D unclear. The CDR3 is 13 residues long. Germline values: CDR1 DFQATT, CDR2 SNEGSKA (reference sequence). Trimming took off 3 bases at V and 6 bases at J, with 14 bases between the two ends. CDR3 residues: CSASIPGTPEAFF. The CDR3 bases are TGCAGTGCTAGCATACCGGGTACCCCTGAAGCTTTCTTT.

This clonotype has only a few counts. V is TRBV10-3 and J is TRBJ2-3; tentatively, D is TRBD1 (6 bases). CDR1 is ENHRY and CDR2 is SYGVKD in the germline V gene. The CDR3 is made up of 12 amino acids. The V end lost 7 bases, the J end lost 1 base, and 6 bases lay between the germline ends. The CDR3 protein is CAINRGTDTQYF. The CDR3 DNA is TGTGCCATCAACAGGGGCACAGATACGCAGTATTTT.

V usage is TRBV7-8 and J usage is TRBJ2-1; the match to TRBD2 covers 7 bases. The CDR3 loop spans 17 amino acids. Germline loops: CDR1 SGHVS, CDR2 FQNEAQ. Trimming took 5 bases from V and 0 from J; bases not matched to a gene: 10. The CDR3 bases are TGTGCCAGCAGCCAAGGCCCTAGCGGAAACTCCTACAATGAGCAGTTCTTC. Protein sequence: CASSQGPSGNSYNEQFF.

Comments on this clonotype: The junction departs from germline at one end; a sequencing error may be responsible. DNA for the CDR3: TGTGCCAGCAGCTTAGGGGCGGGAGCCGGCCAATATGAGCAGTCCTTC. Its protein product is CASSLGAGAGQYEQSF. The chain combines TRBV7-8 with TRBJ2-1; 7 bases align to TRBD2. The CDR3 contains 16 residues. CDR1 SGHVS and CDR2 FQNEAQ come from the germline V gene.

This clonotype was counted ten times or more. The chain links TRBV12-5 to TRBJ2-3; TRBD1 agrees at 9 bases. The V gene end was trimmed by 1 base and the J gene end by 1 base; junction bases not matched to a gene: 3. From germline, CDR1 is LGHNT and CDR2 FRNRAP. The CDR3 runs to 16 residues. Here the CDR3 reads CASGLGTGVGTDTQYF. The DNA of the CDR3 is TGTGCTAGTGGTTTGGGGACAGGGGTAGGCACAGATACGCAGTATTTT. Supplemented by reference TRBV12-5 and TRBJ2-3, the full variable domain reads DARVTQTPRHKVTEMGQEVTMRCQPILGHNTVFWYRQTMMQGLELLAYFRNRAPLDDSGMPKDRFSAEMPDATLATLKIQPSEPRDSAVYFCASGLGTGVGTDTQYFGPGTRLTVL.

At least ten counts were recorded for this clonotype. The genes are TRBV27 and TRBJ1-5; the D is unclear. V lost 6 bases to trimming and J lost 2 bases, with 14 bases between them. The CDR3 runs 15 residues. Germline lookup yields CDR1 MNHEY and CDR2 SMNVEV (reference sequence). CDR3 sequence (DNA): TGTGCCAGCAGCCCCACCGGGGAGGGCAATCAGCCCCAGCATTTT. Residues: CASSPTGEGNQPQHF.

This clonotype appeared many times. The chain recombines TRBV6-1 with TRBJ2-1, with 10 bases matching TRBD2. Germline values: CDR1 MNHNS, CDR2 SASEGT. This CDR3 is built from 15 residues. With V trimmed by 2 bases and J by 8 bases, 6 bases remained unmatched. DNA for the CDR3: TGTGCCAGCAGTGAAAAAACTAGCGGGGTCTATGAGCAGTTCTTC. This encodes CASSEKTSGVYEQFF.